A selection of T cell receptor beta chains follows, all from one sample in a study of a mutant IDH1 vaccine in newly diagnosed glioma. Sequenced by immunoSEQ multiplex PCR; TCRdb stores in-frame clones only, minus some. The sample consists of roughly 120,000 clones, roughly nine tenths of them appearing once. Their antigens are not known. This sample comprised PBMCs, obtained from a glioma patient whose treatment included an IDH1 peptide vaccine. These receptors all come from a woman aged 45-65 years with glioma. CDR3s include the opening cysteine and the closing phenylalanine or tryptophan. The order of the fields is J gene, V gene, clone size, D gene, CDR3 protein, CDR3 DNA. D genes are given only for firm matches. Clone size appears in some rows only: once, few, many, or a class for an expanded clone.

j_gene: TRBJ2-5
v_gene: TRBV6-6
abundance: .
d_gene: .
CDR3aa: CASTLTGRETQYF
CDR3nt: TGTGCCAGCACTCTTACAGGGAGAGAGACCCAGTACTTC

j_gene: TRBJ2-1
v_gene: TRBV29-1
abundance: .
d_gene: .
CDR3aa: CSGLRRENEQFF
CDR3nt: TGCAGCGGACTTAGACGAGAAAATGAGCAGTTCTTC

j_gene: TRBJ2-7
v_gene: TRBV6-5
abundance: .
d_gene: .
CDR3aa: CASSYMEGGEQYF
CDR3nt: TGTGCCAGCAGTTACATGGAAGGGGGCGAGCAGTACTTC

j_gene: TRBJ2-7
v_gene: TRBV7-2
abundance: .
d_gene: .
CDR3aa: CASSFDRFYEQYF
CDR3nt: TGTGCCAGCAGCTTCGACAGGTTCTACGAGCAGTACTTC

j_gene: TRBJ2-1
v_gene: TRBV6-1
abundance: .
d_gene: .
CDR3aa: CASSEGGWYPGYNEQFF
CDR3nt: TGTGCCAGCAGTGAAGGAGGATGGTACCCGGGGTACAATGAGCAGTTCTTC

j_gene: TRBJ2-2
v_gene: TRBV29-1
abundance: .
d_gene: .
CDR3aa: CSAGQYFANTGELFF
CDR3nt: TGCAGCGCCGGACAGTACTTCGCGAACACCGGGGAGCTGTTTTTT

j_gene: TRBJ2-5
v_gene: TRBV6-1
abundance: .
d_gene: .
CDR3aa: CASSDLLHGETQYF
CDR3nt: TGTGCCAGCAGTGACTTACTTCACGGAGAGACCCAGTACTTC

j_gene: TRBJ2-7
v_gene: TRBV6-6
abundance: .
d_gene: .
CDR3aa: CASSPGTVISYEQYF
CDR3nt: TGTGCCAGCAGCCCAGGGACGGTCATCTCCTACGAGCAGTACTTC

j_gene: TRBJ1-2
v_gene: TRBV18
abundance: .
d_gene: .
CDR3aa: CASSPLEGTHYGYTF
CDR3nt: TGTGCCAGCTCACCACTGGAAGGCACCCACTATGGCTACACCTTC

j_gene: TRBJ2-7
v_gene: TRBV9
abundance: once
d_gene: TRBD2
CDR3aa: CASSSGGAGSYEQYF
CDR3nt: TGTGCCAGCAGTAGCGGGGGTGCCGGGTCCTACGAGCAGTACTTC

j_gene: TRBJ1-5
v_gene: TRBV2
abundance: .
d_gene: .
CDR3aa: CASQREPDQPQHF
CDR3nt: TGTGCCAGCCAAAGGGAGCCCGATCAGCCCCAGCATTTT

j_gene: TRBJ2-2
v_gene: TRBV29-1
abundance: .
d_gene: TRBD2
CDR3aa: CSVEDEASGNPTGELFF
CDR3nt: TGCAGCGTTGAAGACGAAGCTAGCGGGAATCCCACCGGGGAGCTGTTTTTT

j_gene: TRBJ1-1
v_gene: TRBV28
abundance: .
d_gene: .
CDR3aa: CASSLTPWGDNTEAFF
CDR3nt: TGTGCCAGCAGCTTGACCCCTTGGGGGGATAACACTGAAGCTTTCTTT

j_gene: TRBJ2-3
v_gene: TRBV28
abundance: .
d_gene: TRBD2
CDR3aa: CASSLSPVAGDTDTQYF
CDR3nt: TGTGCCAGCAGTTTATCCCCGGTAGCGGGAGACACAGATACGCAGTATTTT

j_gene: TRBJ1-1
v_gene: TRBV7-3
abundance: .
d_gene: .
CDR3aa: CASSANRKTEAFF
CDR3nt: TGTGCCAGCAGCGCCAACCGGAAAACTGAAGCTTTCTTT